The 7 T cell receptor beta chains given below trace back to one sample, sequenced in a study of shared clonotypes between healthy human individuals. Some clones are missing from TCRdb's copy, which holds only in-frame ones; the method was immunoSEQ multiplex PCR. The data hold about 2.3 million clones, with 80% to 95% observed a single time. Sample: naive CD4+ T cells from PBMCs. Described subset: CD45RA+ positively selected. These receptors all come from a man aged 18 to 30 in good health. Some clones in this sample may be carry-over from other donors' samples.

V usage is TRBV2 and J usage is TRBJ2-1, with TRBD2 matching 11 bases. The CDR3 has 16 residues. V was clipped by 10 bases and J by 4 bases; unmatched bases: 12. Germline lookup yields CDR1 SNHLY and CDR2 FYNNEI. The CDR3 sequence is CANKRLAGGTYNEQFF. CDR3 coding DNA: TGTGCCAACAAGAGGCTAGCGGGAGGTACTTACAATGAGCAGTTCTTC.

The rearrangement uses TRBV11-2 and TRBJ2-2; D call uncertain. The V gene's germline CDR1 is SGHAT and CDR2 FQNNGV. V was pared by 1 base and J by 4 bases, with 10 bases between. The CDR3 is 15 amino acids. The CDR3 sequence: CASSLVWVGTGELFF. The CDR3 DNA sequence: TGTGCCAGCAGCTTAGTCTGGGTCGGCACCGGGGAGCTGTTTTTT.

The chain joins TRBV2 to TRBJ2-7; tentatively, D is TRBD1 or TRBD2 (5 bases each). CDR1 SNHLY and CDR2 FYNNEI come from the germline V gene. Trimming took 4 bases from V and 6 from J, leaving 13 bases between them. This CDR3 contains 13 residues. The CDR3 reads CASSVGTRLEQYF. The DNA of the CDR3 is TGTGCCAGCAGTGTGGGGACGCGCCTCGAGCAGTACTTC.

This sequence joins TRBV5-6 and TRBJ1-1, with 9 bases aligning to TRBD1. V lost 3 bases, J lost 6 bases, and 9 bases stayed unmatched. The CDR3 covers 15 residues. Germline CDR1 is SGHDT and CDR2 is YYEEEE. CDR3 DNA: TGTGCCAGCAGCTGGACAGGGGAGGGGCGGGCTGAAGCTTTCTTT. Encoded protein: CASSWTGEGRAEAFF.

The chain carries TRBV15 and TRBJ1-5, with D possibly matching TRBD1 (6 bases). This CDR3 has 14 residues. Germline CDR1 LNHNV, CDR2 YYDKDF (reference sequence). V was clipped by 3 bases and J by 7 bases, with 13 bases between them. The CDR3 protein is CATSRDGGGQPQHF. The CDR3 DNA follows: TGTGCCACCAGCAGGGACGGCGGGGGCCAGCCCCAGCATTTT.

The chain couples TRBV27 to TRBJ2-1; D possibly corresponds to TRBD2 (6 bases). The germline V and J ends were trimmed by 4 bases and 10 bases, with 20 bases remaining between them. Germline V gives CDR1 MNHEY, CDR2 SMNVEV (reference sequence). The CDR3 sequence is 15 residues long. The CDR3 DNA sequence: TGTGCCAGCAGTTCCAAGACTAGGAGGGGCGGCGAGCAGTTCTTC. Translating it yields CASSSKTRRGGEQFF.

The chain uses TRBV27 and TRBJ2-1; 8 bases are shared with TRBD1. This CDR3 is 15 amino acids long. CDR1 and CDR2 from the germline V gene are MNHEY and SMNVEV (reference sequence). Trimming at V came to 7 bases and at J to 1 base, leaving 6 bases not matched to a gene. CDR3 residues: CASKRDRGSYNEQFF. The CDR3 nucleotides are TGTGCCAGCAAACGTGACAGGGGTTCCTACAATGAGCAGTTCTTC.